Following are 10 T cell receptor beta chains from one sample sequenced in a study of blood T cell repertoires in COVID-19. Only in-frame clones appear in the TCRdb table, and some are missing; sequencing was by immunoSEQ multiplex PCR. This table has 350,000 to 400,000 clones, around 89% appearing once. Sequenced sample: peripheral blood. These receptors came from a woman aged 30 to 39 with COVID-19, enrolled during active disease.

The V gene is TRBV7-2, the J gene TRBJ2-7, with D hard to call. From germline, CDR1 is SGHTA and CDR2 FQGNSA. The CDR3 runs 13 residues. Between the trimmed V and J ends, which lost 2 bases and 5 bases, there was a span of 10 bases. Here the CDR3 reads CASSLIVLDEQYF. In DNA, the CDR3 is TGTGCCAGCAGCTTAATAGTCCTAGACGAGCAGTACTTC.

Only a few counts were recorded for this clone. CDR3 bases: TGTGCCAGCTCACCAGCAGGAGGGACTGAAGCTTTCTTT. Translated, it gives CASSPAGGTEAFF. The chain is built from TRBV18 and TRBJ1-1, with D unresolved. This CDR3 region has 13 residues. Trimming took 2 bases from V and 5 from J, leaving 9 bases between them. Germline CDR1 and CDR2: KGHSH and LQKENI.

This clone occurred once. The chain employs TRBV27 and TRBJ1-1; 11 nucleotides align to TRBD1. This CDR3 has 18 amino acids. V trimming: 1 base; J trimming: 3 bases; junction bases outside the gene matches: 10. Germline CDR1 MNHEY, CDR2 SMNVEV (reference sequence). The CDR3 spells CASSLWPGQGARDTEAFF. The DNA of the CDR3 is TGTGCCAGCAGTTTATGGCCCGGACAGGGGGCACGGGACACTGAAGCTTTCTTT.

J is TRBJ1-5 and V is TRBV10-3, with no clear D. Trimming removed 0 bases at V and 0 bases at J, with 12 bases between. This CDR3 has 17 amino acids. Germline V CDR1 and CDR2: ENHRY, SYGVKD. CDR3 sequence: CAISESLQLYSNQPQHF. The CDR3 region has the DNA TGTGCCATCAGTGAGTCGTTACAGTTATATAGCAATCAGCCCCAGCATTTT.

This clone was seen once. The gene calls are TRBV4-2 and TRBJ2-1; possible D gene TRBD2, 5 bases. Germline CDR1 LGHNA, CDR2 YNFKEQ. The CDR3 is 16 amino acids. Trimming took off 2 bases at V and 0 bases at J, with 11 bases between the two ends. The CDR3 DNA sequence: TGTGCCAGCAGCCAACCCACTAGGAGCTCCTACAATGAGCAGTTCTTC. Amino acid sequence: CASSQPTRSSYNEQFF.

This chain links TRBV28 with TRBJ2-2; 8 nucleotides match TRBD1. Germline CDR1 reads MDHEN; CDR2 reads SYDVKM. With V trimmed by 5 bases and J by 8 bases, 13 bases remained unmatched. The CDR3 runs to 16 residues. CDR3 amino acids: CASSEIGTGGGGELFF. Here the CDR3 DNA reads TGTGCCAGCAGTGAAATTGGGACAGGCGGTGGGGGGGAGCTGTTTTTT.

The gene calls are TRBV6-5 and TRBJ2-7, with 10 positions matching TRBD1. Germline V gene sequence: CDR1 MNHEY, CDR2 SVGAGI. CDR3 length equals 13 residues. V lost 2 bases, J lost 6 bases, and 1 base stayed unmatched. As DNA, the CDR3 is TGTGCCAGCAGTTACGACAGGGGGCGCGAGCAGTACTTC. Protein product: CASSYDRGREQYF.

The chain is built from TRBV9 and TRBJ2-3; D unclear. The CDR3 is 13 amino acids. V dropped 3 bases and J dropped 0 bases, with 5 bases sitting between them. Germline CDR1 SGDLS, CDR2 YYNGEE. For the CDR3, the DNA is TGTGCCAGCAGCGCGACTAGCACAGATACGCAGTATTTT. Translating gives CASSATSTDTQYF. The whole variable domain, remainder taken from reference TRBV9 and TRBJ2-3, is DSGVTQTPKHLITATGQRVTLRCSPRSGDLSVYWYQQSLDQGLQFLIQYYNGEERAKGNILERFSAQQFPDLHSELNLSSLELGDSALYFCASSATSTDTQYFGPGTRLTVL.

The chain recombines TRBV4-1 with TRBJ2-7, with a tentative D call TRBD2 (6 bases). Looked up from germline, CDR1 is MGHRA and CDR2 is YSYEKL. With 4 bases removed from V and 1 base from J, the gap between germline ends came to 11 bases. This CDR3 has 14 amino acids. CDR3 protein: CASSRSGTSYEQYF. The DNA for the CDR3 is TGCGCCAGCAGCCGTTCCGGGACTTCCTACGAGCAGTACTTC.

V gene TRBV6-4 combines with J gene TRBJ2-7; D ambiguous. V lost 7 bases to trimming and J lost 4 bases, with 5 bases between them. This CDR3 has 10 amino acids. From germline, CDR1 is MRHNA and CDR2 SNTAGT. The CDR3 DNA follows: TGTGCCAGCACCCTTTACGAGCAGTACGTC. Its protein is CASTLYEQYV.